Below are 7 T cell receptor beta chains sequenced from a single sample in a study of cytomegalovirus exposure and HLA in healthy donors. Clones were sequenced by immunoSEQ multiplex PCR, and TCRdb holds only the in-frame ones, with some missing. Of 110,000 to 150,000 clones listed, 91% are singletons. What was sequenced was PBMCs. The receptors stem from a man in his late teens or twenties in good health and CMV-seronegative.

V is TRBV6-1 and J is TRBJ1-1; D is unresolved. V gave up 6 bases and J gave up 2 bases, with 10 bases separating them. CDR1 is MNHNS, CDR2 SASEGT, per germline. The CDR3 totals 13 residues. CDR3 DNA sequence: TGTGCCAGCAGCCGGGTCGTTAACACTGAAGCTTTCTTT. Protein: CASSRVVNTEAFF.

This clone is a singleton in its sample. V and J are TRBV27 and TRBJ1-2; 10 bases are shared with TRBD1. This CDR3 is built from 14 residues. V lost 6 bases, J lost 2 bases, and 3 bases stayed unmatched. Looked up from germline, CDR1 is MNHEY and CDR2 is SMNVEV (reference sequence). Here the CDR3 DNA reads TGTGCCAGCAGCCGACAGGGGGCCAACTATGGCTACACCTTC. It yields the protein CASSRQGANYGYTF.

J is TRBJ1-1 and V is TRBV29-1; perhaps TRBD1 as D (5 bases). Trimming stripped 5 bases from V and 0 bases from J, with 13 bases between. This CDR3 is built from 14 residues. CDR1 SQVTM and CDR2 ANQGSEA come from the germline V gene. CDR3 in DNA: TGCAGCGTTCTTTGGGGCCCCATGAACACTGAAGCTTTCTTT. It is translated as CSVLWGPMNTEAFF.

V usage is TRBV6-5 and J usage is TRBJ1-1; TRBD1 matches at 11 bases. CDR1 and CDR2 from the germline V gene are MNHEY and SVGAGI. V shed 2 bases and J 4 bases; nucleotides not matched to a gene: 0. This CDR3 has 14 residues. CDR3 residues: CASSYGTGGTEAFF. The CDR3 DNA reads TGTGCCAGCAGTTACGGGACAGGGGGCACTGAAGCTTTCTTT.

The CDR3 DNA reads as TGTGCCAGCAGTGAAGCTTCGGGAGGCAATCAGCCCCAGCATTTT. This translates into CASSEASGGNQPQHF. This rearrangement joins TRBV6-1 to TRBJ1-5; D uncertain. CDR3 length: 15 residues. CDR1 and CDR2 (germline): MNHNS, SASEGT. Trimming shortened V by 0 bases and J by 2 bases, and 8 bases separated the two germline ends.

This clone was detected once. This chain connects TRBV5-1 to TRBJ2-7, with TRBD2 matching over 11 bases. Germline CDR1 SGHRS, CDR2 YFSETQ. V dropped 5 bases and J dropped 7; count of bases not matched to a gene: 14. This CDR3 contains 16 residues. The CDR3 coding sequence is TGCGCCAGCAGGCCTCCTAGCGGGGGGACCCGGTGGGAGCAGTACTTC. Amino acid sequence: CASRPPSGGTRWEQYF. The variable domain in full, with the rest retrieved from reference TRBV5-1 and TRBJ2-7, is KAGVTQTPRYLIKTRGQQVTLSCSPISGHRSVSWYQQTPGQGLQFLFEYFSETQRNKGNFPGRFSGRQFSNSRSEMNVSTLELGDSALYLCASRPPSGGTRWEQYFGPGTRLTVT.

The rearrangement joins TRBV5-1 to TRBJ2-3, with 7 bases lining up with TRBD2. CDR3 length equals 14 residues. The J segment lost 6 bases and the V segment lost 0 bases, leaving 4 bases of the junction unmatched. CDR1 and CDR2 from the germline V gene are SGHRS and YFSETQ. The chain's CDR3 is CASSLEREGDTQYF. The CDR3 DNA follows: TGCGCCAGCAGCTTGGAGAGGGAGGGTGATACGCAGTATTTT.